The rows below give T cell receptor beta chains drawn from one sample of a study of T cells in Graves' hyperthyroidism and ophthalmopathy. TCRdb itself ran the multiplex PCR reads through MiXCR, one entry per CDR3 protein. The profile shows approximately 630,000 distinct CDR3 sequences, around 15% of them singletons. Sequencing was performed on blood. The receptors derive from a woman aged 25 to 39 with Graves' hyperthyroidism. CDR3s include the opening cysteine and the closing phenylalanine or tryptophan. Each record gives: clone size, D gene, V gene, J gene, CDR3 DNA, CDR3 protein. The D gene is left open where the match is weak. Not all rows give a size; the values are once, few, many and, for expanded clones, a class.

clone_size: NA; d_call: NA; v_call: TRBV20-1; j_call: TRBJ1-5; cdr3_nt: TGCAGTGCTAGAGATTGGCAGATGCATTATAGCAATCAGCCCCAGCATTTT; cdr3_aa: CSARDWQMHYSNQPQHF
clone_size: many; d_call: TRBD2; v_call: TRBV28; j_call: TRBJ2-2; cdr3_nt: TGTGCCAGCAGTTTGTTTCTAGCGGGCACCGGGGAGCTGTTTTTT; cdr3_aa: CASSLFLAGTGELFF
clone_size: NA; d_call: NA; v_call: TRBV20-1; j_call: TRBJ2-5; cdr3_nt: TGCAGTGCTAGACCCACGACTACTCTGGGCGAGACCCAGTACTTC; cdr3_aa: CSARPTTTLGETQYF
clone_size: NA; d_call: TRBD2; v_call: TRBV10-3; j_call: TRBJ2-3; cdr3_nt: TGTACCATCAGTGAAAGTAGCGGGAGGGTAGGTGCAGATACGCAGTATTTT; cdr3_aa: CTISESSGRVGADTQYF
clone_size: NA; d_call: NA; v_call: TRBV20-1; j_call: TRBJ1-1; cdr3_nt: TGCAGTGCTAGAGAGACAGGGAACACTGAAGCTTTCTTT; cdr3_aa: CSARETGNTEAFF
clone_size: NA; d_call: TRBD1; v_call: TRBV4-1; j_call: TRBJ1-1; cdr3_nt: TGCGCCAGCAGAATTCCGGGACAGAAGAACACTGAAGCTTTCTTT; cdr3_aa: CASRIPGQKNTEAFF
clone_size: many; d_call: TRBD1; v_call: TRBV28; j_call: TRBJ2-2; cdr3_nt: TGTGCCAGCAGTCCCTGGACAGGGCAGGCCGGGGAGCTGTTTTTT; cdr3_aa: CASSPWTGQAGELFF
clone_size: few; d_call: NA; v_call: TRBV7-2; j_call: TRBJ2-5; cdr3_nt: TGTGCCAGCAGCTTAGTTTGGGGGAAAGAGACCCAGTACTTC; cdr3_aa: CASSLVWGKETQYF
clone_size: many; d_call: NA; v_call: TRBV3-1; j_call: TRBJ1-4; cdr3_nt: TGTGCCAGCAGCCAACGGTCCAGGGGTATAACTAATGAAAAACTGTTTTTT; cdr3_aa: CASSQRSRGITNEKLFF
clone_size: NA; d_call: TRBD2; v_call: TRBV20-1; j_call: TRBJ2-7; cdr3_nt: TGCAGTGCTAGAGATGTTAGCGGGTTCTCCTACGAGCAGTACTTC; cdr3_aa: CSARDVSGFSYEQYF
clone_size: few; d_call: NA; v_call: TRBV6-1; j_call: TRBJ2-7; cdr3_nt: TGTGCCAGCAGTTCATATACGCGGCGGGGCTACGAGCAGTACTTC; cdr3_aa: CASSSYTRRGYEQYF
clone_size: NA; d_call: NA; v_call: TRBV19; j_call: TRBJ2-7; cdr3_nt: TGTGCCAGTAATGGAGTAGCCGCCGAGCAGTACTTC; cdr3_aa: CASNGVAAEQYF
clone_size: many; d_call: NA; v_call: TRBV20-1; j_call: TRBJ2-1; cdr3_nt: TGCAGTGCTAGCCGAGCGTTGGGCTCCTACAATGAGCAGTTCTTC; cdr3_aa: CSASRALGSYNEQFF
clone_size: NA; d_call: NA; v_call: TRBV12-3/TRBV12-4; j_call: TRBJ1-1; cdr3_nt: TGTGCCAGCAGTAACTCAGGGGATACTGAAGCTTTCTTT; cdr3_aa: CASSNSGDTEAFF
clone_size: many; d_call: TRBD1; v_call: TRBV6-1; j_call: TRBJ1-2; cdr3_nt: TGTGCCAGCAGACCGGGGGGTCTACAGGGGGCGAACTATGGCTACACCTTC; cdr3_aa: CASRPGGLQGANYGYTF
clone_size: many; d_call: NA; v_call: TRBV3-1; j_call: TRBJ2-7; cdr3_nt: TGTGCCAGCAGCCAAATGGCTGGATCTGGCGAGCAGTACTTC; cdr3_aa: CASSQMAGSGEQYF
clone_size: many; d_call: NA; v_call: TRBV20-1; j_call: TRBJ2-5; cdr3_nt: TGCAGTGCGTCAACAGGGTCGGACGAGACCCAGTACTTC; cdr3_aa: CSASTGSDETQYF